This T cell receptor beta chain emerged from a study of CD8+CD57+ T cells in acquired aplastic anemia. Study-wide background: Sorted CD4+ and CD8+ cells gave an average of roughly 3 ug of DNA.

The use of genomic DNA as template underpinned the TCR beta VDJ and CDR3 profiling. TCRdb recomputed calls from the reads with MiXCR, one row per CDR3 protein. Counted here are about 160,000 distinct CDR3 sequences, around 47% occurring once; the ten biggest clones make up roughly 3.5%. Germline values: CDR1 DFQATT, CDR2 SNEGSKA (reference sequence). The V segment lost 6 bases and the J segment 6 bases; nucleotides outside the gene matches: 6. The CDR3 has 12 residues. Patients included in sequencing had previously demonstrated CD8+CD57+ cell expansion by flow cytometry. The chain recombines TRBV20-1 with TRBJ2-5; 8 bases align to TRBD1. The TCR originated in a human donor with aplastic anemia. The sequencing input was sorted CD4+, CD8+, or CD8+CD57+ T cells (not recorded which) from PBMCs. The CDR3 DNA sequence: TGCAGTGCGACTCAGGGGGCAAAGACCCAGTACTTC. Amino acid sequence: CSATQGAKTQYF.